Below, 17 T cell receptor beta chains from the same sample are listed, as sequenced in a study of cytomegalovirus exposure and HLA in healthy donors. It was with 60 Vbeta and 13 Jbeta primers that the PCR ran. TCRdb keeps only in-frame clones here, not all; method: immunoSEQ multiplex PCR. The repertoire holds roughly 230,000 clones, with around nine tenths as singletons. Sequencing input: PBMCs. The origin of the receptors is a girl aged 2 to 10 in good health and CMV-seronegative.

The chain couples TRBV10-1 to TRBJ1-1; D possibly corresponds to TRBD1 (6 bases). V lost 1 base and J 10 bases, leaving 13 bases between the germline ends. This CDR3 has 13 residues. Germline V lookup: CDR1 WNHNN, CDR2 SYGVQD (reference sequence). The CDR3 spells CASSEFGGRLAFF. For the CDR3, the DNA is TGCGCCAGCAGTGAGTTCGGGGGGCGCTTAGCTTTCTTT.

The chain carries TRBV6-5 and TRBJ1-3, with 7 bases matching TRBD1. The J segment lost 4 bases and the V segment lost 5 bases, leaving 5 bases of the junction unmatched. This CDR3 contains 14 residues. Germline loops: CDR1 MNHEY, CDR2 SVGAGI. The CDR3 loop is CASSKGDSGNTIYF. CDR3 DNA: TGTGCCAGCAGTAAGGGGGACAGCGGAAACACCATATATTTT.

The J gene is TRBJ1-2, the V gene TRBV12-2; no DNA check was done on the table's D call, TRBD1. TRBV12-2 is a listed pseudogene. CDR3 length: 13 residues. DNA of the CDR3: TGTGCAAGTCGCTTAGGGGGCCACTATGGCTACACCTTC. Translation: CASRLGGHYGYTF.

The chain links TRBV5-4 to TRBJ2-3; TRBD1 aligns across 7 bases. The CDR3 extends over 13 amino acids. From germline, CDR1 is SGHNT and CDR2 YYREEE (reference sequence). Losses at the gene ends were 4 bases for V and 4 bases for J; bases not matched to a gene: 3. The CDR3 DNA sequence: TGTGCCAGCAGCCTAACAGGGGCAGATACGCAGTATTTT. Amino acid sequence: CASSLTGADTQYF.

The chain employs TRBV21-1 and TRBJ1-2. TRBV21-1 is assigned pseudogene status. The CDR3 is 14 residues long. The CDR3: CASSPIREDYGYTF. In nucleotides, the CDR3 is TGTGCCAGCAGCCCTATCAGGGAGGACTATGGCTACACCTTC.

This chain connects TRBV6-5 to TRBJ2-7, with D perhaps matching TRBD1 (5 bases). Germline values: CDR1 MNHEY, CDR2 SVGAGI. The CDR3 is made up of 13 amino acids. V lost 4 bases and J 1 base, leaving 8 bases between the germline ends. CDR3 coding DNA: TGTGCCAGCAGTTGGGGCAGTTCCTACGAGCAGTACTTC. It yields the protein CASSWGSSYEQYF.

The CDR3 loop reads CASGSQGRMNGYTF. CDR3 in DNA: TGTGCCAGCGGCTCCCAGGGCAGGATGAATGGCTACACCTTC. The chain recombines TRBV6-5 with TRBJ1-2; D possibly corresponds to TRBD1 (5 bases). Germline-derived CDR1 and CDR2 are MNHEY and SVGAGI. Trimming removed 8 bases at V and 6 bases at J, with 19 bases between. The CDR3 runs to 14 residues.

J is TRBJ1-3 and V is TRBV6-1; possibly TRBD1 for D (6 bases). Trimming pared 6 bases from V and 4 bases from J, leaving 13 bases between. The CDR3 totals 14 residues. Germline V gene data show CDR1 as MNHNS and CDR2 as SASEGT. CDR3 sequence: CASSTGSAGNTIYF. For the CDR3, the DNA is TGTGCCAGCAGCACAGGGAGTGCAGGAAACACCATATATTTT.

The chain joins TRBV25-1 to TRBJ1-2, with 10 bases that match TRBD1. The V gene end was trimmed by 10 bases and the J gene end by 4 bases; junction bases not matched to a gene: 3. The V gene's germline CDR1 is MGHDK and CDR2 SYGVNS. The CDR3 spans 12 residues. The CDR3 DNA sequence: TGTGCCACCAGGACAGGGGGCTATGGCTACACCTTC. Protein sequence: CATRTGGYGYTF.

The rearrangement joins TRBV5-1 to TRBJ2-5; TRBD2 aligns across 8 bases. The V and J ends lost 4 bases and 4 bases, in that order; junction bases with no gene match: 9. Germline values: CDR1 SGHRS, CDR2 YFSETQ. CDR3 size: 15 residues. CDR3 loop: CASSPGTRGGETQYF. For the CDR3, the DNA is TGCGCCAGCAGCCCGGGGACTAGAGGGGGAGAGACCCAGTACTTC.

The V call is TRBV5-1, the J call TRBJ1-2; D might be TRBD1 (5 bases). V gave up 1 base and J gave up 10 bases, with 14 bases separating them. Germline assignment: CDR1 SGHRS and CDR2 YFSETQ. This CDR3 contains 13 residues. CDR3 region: CASSLPSGVDYTF. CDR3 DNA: TGCGCCAGCAGCTTGCCGTCGGGGGTAGACTACACCTTC.

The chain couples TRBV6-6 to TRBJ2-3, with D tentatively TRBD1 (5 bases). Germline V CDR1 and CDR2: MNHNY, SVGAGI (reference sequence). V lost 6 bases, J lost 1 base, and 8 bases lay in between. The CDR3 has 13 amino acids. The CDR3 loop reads CASSPRGTDTQYF. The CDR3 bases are TGTGCCAGCAGCCCCAGGGGCACAGATACGCAGTATTTT.

CDR3 in DNA: TGCGCCAGCAGTGGACAGGGGTCCTACAATGAGCAGTTCTTC. Protein product: CASSGQGSYNEQFF. V usage is TRBV10-1 and J usage is TRBJ2-1; 8 nucleotides match TRBD1. Germline CDR1 is WNHNN and CDR2 is SYGVQD (reference sequence). Trimming cost V 4 bases and J 1 base; bases outside gene matches: 0. The CDR3 extends over 14 amino acids.

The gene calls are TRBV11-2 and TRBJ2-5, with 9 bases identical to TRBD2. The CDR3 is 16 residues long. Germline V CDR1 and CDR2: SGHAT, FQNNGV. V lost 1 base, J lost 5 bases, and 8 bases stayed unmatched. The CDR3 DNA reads TGTGCCAGCAGCTTAGGTGCGGGAGGGCCGTTGGAGACCCAGTACTTC. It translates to CASSLGAGGPLETQYF.

In DNA form, the CDR3 reads TGTGCCAGCAGGGCCCTGGGGGGGAATCAGCCCCAGCATTTT. Its translation: CASRALGGNQPQHF. This chain connects TRBV27 to TRBJ1-5, with a weak D call TRBD1 (5 bases). The CDR3 length is 14 residues. The V gene lost 6 bases and the J gene lost 4 bases, with 13 bases spanning the gap. Germline V CDR1 and CDR2: MNHEY, SMNVEV (reference sequence).

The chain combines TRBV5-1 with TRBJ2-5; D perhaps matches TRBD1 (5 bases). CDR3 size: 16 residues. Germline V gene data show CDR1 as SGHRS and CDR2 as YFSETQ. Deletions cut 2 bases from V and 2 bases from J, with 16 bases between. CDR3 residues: CASSLVQGLGQETQYF. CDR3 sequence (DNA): TGCGCCAGCAGCTTAGTGCAGGGCCTGGGGCAAGAGACCCAGTACTTC.

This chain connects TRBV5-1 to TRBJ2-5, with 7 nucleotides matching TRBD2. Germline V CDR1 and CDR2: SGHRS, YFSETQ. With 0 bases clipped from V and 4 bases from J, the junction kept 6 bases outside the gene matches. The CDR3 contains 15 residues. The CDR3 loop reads CASSLGASGRETQYF. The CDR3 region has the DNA TGCGCCAGCAGCTTGGGTGCTAGCGGTCGAGAGACCCAGTACTTC.